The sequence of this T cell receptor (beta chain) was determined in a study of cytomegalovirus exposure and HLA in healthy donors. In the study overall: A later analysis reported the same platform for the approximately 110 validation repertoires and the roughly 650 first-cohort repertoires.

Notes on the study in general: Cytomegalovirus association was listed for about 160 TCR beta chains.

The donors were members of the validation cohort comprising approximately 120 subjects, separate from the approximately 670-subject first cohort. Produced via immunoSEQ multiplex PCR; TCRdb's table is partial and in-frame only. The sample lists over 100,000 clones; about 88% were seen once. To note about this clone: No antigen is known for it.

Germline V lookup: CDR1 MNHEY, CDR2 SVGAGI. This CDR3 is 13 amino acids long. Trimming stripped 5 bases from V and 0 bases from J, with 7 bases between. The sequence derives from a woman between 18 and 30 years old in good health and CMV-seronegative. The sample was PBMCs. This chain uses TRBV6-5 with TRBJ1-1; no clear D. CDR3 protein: CASSLMMNTEAFF. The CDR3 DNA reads TGTGCCAGCAGTCTAATGATGAACACTGAAGCTTTCTTT.